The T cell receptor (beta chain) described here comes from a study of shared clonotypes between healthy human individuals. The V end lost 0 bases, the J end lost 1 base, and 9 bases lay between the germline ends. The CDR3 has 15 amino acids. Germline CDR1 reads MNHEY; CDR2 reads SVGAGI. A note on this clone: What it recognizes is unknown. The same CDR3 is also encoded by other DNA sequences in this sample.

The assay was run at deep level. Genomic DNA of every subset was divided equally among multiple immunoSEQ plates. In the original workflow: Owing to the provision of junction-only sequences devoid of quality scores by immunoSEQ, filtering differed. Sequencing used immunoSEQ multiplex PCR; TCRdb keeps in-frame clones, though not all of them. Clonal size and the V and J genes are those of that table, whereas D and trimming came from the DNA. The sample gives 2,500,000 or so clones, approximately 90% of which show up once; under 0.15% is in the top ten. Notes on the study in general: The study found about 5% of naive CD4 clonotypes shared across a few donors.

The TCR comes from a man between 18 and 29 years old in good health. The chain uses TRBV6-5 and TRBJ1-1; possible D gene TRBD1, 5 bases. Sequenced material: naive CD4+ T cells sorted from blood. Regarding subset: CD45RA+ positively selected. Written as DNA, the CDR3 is TGTGCCAGCAGTTACTCGGGGGTGGGGAACACTGAAGCTTTCTTT. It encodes CASSYSGVGNTEAFF.